The 27 T cell receptor beta chains in this list originate from one sample, sequenced in a study of blood T cells in healthy people across ages. Sample-barcoded 5' priming and a J-beta primer mix drove a second PCR of roughly 7 to 11 cycles. In TCRdb, the 5' RACE reads were re-called with MiXCR into one record per CDR3 protein. This table holds roughly 1,800,000 distinct CDR3 sequences, roughly 49% found once. Sequences were obtained from blood. The origin of the receptors is a woman between 40 and 55 years old in good health.

CDR3 in DNA: TGTGCCAGCAGCGTTCCCCGGGGCCCCAACTATGGCTACACCTTC. This gives the protein CASSVPRGPNYGYTF. The rearrangement links TRBV9 to TRBJ1-2; D possibly corresponds to TRBD1 (5 bases). The length of the CDR3 is 15 residues. Germline V CDR1 and CDR2: SGDLS, YYNGEE. With 2 bases removed from V and 2 bases from J, the gap between germline ends came to 13 bases.

This clonotype appeared a few times. The chain links TRBV4-3 to TRBJ2-3, with 7 bases identical to TRBD2. The CDR3 runs to 16 residues. Germline V CDR1 and CDR2: LGHNA, YSLEER. V trimming: 0 bases; J trimming: 5 bases; junction bases outside the gene matches: 8. The CDR3 DNA follows: TGCGCCAGCAGCCAAGAGGTTGGCCTAGCGGTAGATACGCAGTATTTT. Translating gives CASSQEVGLAVDTQYF.

The table lists this clonotype with a few counts. The chain uses TRBV4-2 and TRBJ2-7; 8 bases align to TRBD1. Germline CDR1 LGHNA, CDR2 YNFKEQ. This CDR3 is 17 amino acids long. The V segment lost 1 base and the J segment 2 bases; nucleotides outside the gene matches: 10. CDR3 in amino acids: CASSQGLDRGVTYEQYF. The CDR3 coding sequence is TGTGCCAGCAGCCAAGGGCTAGACAGGGGAGTTACCTACGAGCAGTACTTC.

The chain recombines TRBV28 with TRBJ2-4; 8 bases align to TRBD1. TRBJ2-7 explains the end of the DNA better; the J call may be wrong. Germline-derived CDR1 and CDR2 are MDHEN and SYDVKM. The CDR3 totals 14 residues. The CDR3 reads CASRRTGSDIEQYF. The CDR3 DNA is TGTGCCAGCAGGCGGACAGGGTCCGATATCGAGCAGTACTTC.

The chain recombines TRBV7-2 with TRBJ2-3; D tentatively fits TRBD1 or TRBD2 (5 bases each). Trimming removed 5 bases at V and 5 bases at J, with 14 bases between. CDR3 length: 14 residues. The germline gives CDR1 SGHTA, CDR2 FQGNSA. The CDR3 sequence: CASSEQRGRDTQYF. The CDR3 nucleotides read TGTGCCAGCAGCGAACAGAGGGGCCGAGATACGCAGTATTTT.

V usage is TRBV20-1 and J usage is TRBJ1-2; D call uncertain. The CDR3 runs to 11 residues. V lost 6 bases and J lost 6, with 11 bases in between. Germline CDR1 is DFQATT and CDR2 is SNEGSKA (reference sequence). The CDR3 reads CSAMITDGYTF. CDR3 coding DNA: TGCAGTGCCATGATTACAGATGGCTACACCTTC.

The rearrangement joins TRBV12-3 or TRBV12-4 to TRBJ1-6; no definite D call. The ends were cut back, 0 bases at V and 7 bases at J, with 19 bases in the middle. This CDR3 comprises 18 residues. Here the CDR3 reads CASSLAGPAGKRNSPLHF. The CDR3 nucleotides are TGTGCCAGCAGTTTAGCGGGTCCAGCAGGAAAGAGGAATTCACCCCTCCACTTT.

The CDR3, as DNA: TGTGCCAGCTCACCACCGGCGGACAGACATACGCAGTATTTT. Translation gives CASSPPADRHTQYF. V and J are TRBV18 and TRBJ2-3; possible D gene TRBD1, 6 bases. CDR1 and CDR2 (germline): KGHSH, LQKENI. The V end lost 0 bases, the J end lost 7 bases, and 11 bases lay between the germline ends. The CDR3 runs to 14 residues.

The table lists this clonotype with a few counts. V usage is TRBV27 and J usage is TRBJ1-5, with 8 positions matching TRBD1. Germline V gives CDR1 MNHEY, CDR2 SMNVEV (reference sequence). There are 12 residues in the CDR3. V trimming: 6 bases; J trimming: 5 bases; junction bases outside the gene matches: 0. CDR3 region: CASRQGDQPQHF. The CDR3 nucleotides read TGTGCCAGCAGACAGGGGGATCAGCCCCAGCATTTT.

This clonotype occurred a few times. The CDR3 reads CSARVPLEYEQYF. For the CDR3, the DNA is TGCAGTGCTAGAGTACCCCTAGAATACGAGCAGTACTTC. The chain couples TRBV20-1 to TRBJ2-7; no definite D call. The CDR3 covers 13 residues. Germline lookup yields CDR1 DFQATT and CDR2 SNEGSKA (reference sequence). Trimming took 1 base from V and 4 from J, leaving 11 bases between them.

Concerning this clonotype itself: Sequence at one end of the junction differs from germline and may be a read error. The V call is TRBV6-2 or TRBV6-3, the J call TRBJ2-3; possible D gene TRBD1, 6 bases. Germline V CDR1 and CDR2: MNHEY, SVGEGT. The CDR3 spans 15 residues. The CDR3 nucleotides read TGTGCCAGCCGAAACCCCCGCAAGGGGGTAGATACGGAGTATTTT. It codes for CASRNPRKGVDTEYF.

The chain uses TRBV6-5 and TRBJ2-7, with D possibly being TRBD1 (6 bases). Trimming shortened V by 0 bases and J by 2 bases, and 14 bases separated the two germline ends. CDR3 length equals 16 residues. The V gene's germline CDR1 is MNHEY and CDR2 SVGAGI. This chain's CDR3 is CASSYSVDSWAYEQYF. The CDR3 region has the DNA TGTGCCAGCAGTTACTCAGTGGACAGTTGGGCCTACGAGCAGTACTTC.

About this clonotype itself: The junction departs from the called germline gene at one end, perhaps through a read error. The V call is TRBV5-1, the J call TRBJ1-2; D not certain. Germline loops: CDR1 SGHRS, CDR2 YFSETQ. The CDR3 spans 16 residues. CDR3 sequence reads: CASSLEGYARGYGYTF. Here the CDR3 DNA reads TGCGCCAGCAGTTTGGAAGGTTACGCGCGGGGCTATGGCTACACCTTC. The full variable domain, completed using reference TRBV5-1 and TRBJ1-2, is KAGVTQTPRYLIKTRGQQVTLSCSPISGHRSVSWYQQTPGQGLQFLFEYFSETQRNKGNFPGRFSGRQFSNSRSEMNVSTLELGDSALYLCASSLEGYARGYGYTFGSGTRLTVV.

This clonotype was seen a few times. This chain joins TRBV6-1 and TRBJ2-1; TRBD1 matches 7 bases. The CDR3 spans 18 residues. Germline V gene sequence: CDR1 MNHNS, CDR2 SASEGT. J was trimmed by 0 bases and V by 6 bases; bases with no gene match: 14. CDR3 sequence: CASRSQPGQLDSYNEQFF. DNA for the CDR3: TGTGCCAGCAGATCCCAGCCGGGACAGTTAGACTCCTACAATGAGCAGTTCTTC.

This clonotype was seen more than once but under ten times. The chain is built from TRBV29-1 and TRBJ2-7; 7 bases are a match to TRBD2. The length of the CDR3 is 13 residues. CDR1 SQVTM and CDR2 ANQGSEA come from the germline V gene. CDR3 sequence (DNA): TGCAGTGTCCGTTTGACTAGCACCTACGAGCAGTACTTC. Amino acid sequence: CSVRLTSTYEQYF.

The rearrangement uses TRBV2 and TRBJ2-1, with unresolved D. Per the germline V gene, CDR1 is SNHLY and CDR2 is FYNNEI. The CDR3 loop spans 16 amino acids. V was clipped by 3 bases and J by 0 bases, with 12 bases between them. The CDR3 DNA sequence: TGTGCCAGCAGTGATGCTTTTCTGAGCTCCTACAATGAGCAGTTCTTC. Translated, it gives CASSDAFLSSYNEQFF.

The chain joins TRBV5-5 to TRBJ2-3; the match to TRBD2 covers 13 bases. Germline-derived CDR1 and CDR2 are SGHKS and YYEKEE (reference sequence). There are 20 residues in the CDR3. The junction had 12 bases not matched to a gene; V was cut back by 2 bases and J by 0 bases. DNA for the CDR3: TGTGCCAGCAGCTTAACGGGACTAGCGGGGATAGAGGATAGCACAGATACGCAGTATTTT. It translates to CASSLTGLAGIEDSTDTQYF.

This rearrangement joins TRBV7-2 to TRBJ1-4; possibly TRBD1 for D (6 bases). Trimming left V 1 base short and J 5 bases short, with 11 bases between. Germline loops: CDR1 SGHTA, CDR2 FQGNSA. The length of the CDR3 is 15 residues. The CDR3 loop reads CASSLVGGPNEKLFF. CDR3 nucleotide sequence: TGTGCCAGCAGCTTAGTCGGGGGCCCAAATGAAAAACTGTTTTTT.

V usage is TRBV7-2 and J usage is TRBJ2-7; D is unresolved. Trimming cost V 2 bases and J 1 base, with 9 bases left between them. The CDR3 consists of 14 residues. Germline-derived CDR1 and CDR2 are SGHTA and FQGNSA. The CDR3 spells CASSLSYGSYEQYF. In DNA form, the CDR3 reads TGTGCCAGCAGCTTATCGTACGGGTCCTACGAGCAGTACTTC. Drawing the rest from reference TRBV7-2 and TRBJ2-7, the complete variable domain is GAGVSQSPSNKVTEKGKDVELRCDPISGHTALYWYRQSLGQGLEFLIYFQGNSAPDKSGLPSDRFSAERTGGSVSTLTIQRTQQEDSAVYLCASSLSYGSYEQYFGPGTRLTVT.

Worth noting for this clonotype: This may be a read error, as it is one base from a much larger clone. V usage is TRBV20-1 and J usage is TRBJ2-7; 7 bases are a match to TRBD1. The CDR3 consists of 13 residues. In germline, CDR1 is DFQATT, CDR2 SNEGSKA (reference sequence). DNA for the CDR3: TGCAATGCTCAACGGACAGGCCTTTACGAGCAGTACTTC. Translated: CNAQRTGLYEQYF.

This sequence joins TRBV7-2 and TRBJ1-1; a weak D match, TRBD1 (6 bases). The germline gives CDR1 SGHTA, CDR2 FQGNSA. With 5 bases removed from V and 6 bases from J, the gap between germline ends came to 19 bases. CDR3 length: 15 residues. DNA of the CDR3: TGTGCCAGCAGCCCCAGGGGCCAGGCGGTCCCTGAAGCTTTCTTT. Amino acid sequence: CASSPRGQAVPEAFF.

The J gene is TRBJ1-2, the V gene TRBV5-1, with a weak D call TRBD1 (6 bases). CDR1 is SGHRS and CDR2 is YFSETQ in the germline V gene. The CDR3 extends over 15 amino acids. Trimming removed 0 bases at V and 3 bases at J, with 12 bases between. The CDR3 reads CASSLEGGLDYGYTF. The CDR3 region has the DNA TGCGCCAGCAGCTTGGAGGGGGGCCTGGACTATGGCTACACCTTC.

The rearrangement links TRBV20-1 to TRBJ2-7; D is undetermined. With 6 bases removed from V and 4 bases from J, the gap between germline ends came to 19 bases. The CDR3 contains 14 residues. The germline V gene has CDR1 DFQATT and CDR2 SNEGSKA (reference sequence). The CDR3 sequence: CSARAPSDGYEQYF. DNA of the CDR3: TGCAGTGCCCGGGCCCCTAGTGATGGGTACGAGCAGTACTTC.

This clonotype occurred once. J is TRBJ2-1 and V is TRBV15, with 9 bases matching TRBD2. Trimming took 0 bases from V and 5 from J; bases not matched to a gene: 11. Per the germline V gene, CDR1 is LNHNV and CDR2 is YYDKDF (reference sequence). This CDR3 is 18 amino acids long. CDR3 residues: CATSRDPPSGGLHNEQFF. The CDR3 coding sequence is TGTGCCACCAGCAGAGATCCCCCGAGCGGGGGGCTACACAATGAGCAGTTCTTC.

The CDR3 DNA reads as TGCAGTGCCCCTCGTGGGGGGATCAGTGACACCCAGTACTTC. This codes for CSAPRGGISDTQYF. J is TRBJ2-7 and V is TRBV20-1; a weak D match, TRBD2 (6 bases). Germline V gene lookup returns CDR1 DFQATT and CDR2 SNEGSKA (reference sequence). The CDR3 length is 14 residues. Trimming shortened V by 6 bases and J by 10 bases, and 25 bases separated the two germline ends.

This chain connects TRBV4-3 to TRBJ2-7; 7 bases align to TRBD2. From germline, CDR1 is LGHNA and CDR2 YSLEER. V lost 0 bases, J lost 3 bases, and 8 bases stayed unmatched. The CDR3 consists of 16 residues. This CDR3 is CASSQDGRGFFYEQYF. The CDR3, as DNA: TGCGCCAGCAGCCAAGATGGGCGGGGGTTTTTCTACGAGCAGTACTTC.

This chain uses TRBV11-1 with TRBJ2-7; D could derive from TRBD1 or TRBD2 (5 bases each). Trimming stripped 1 base from V and 7 bases from J, with 11 bases between. CDR1 is SGHAT, CDR2 FQDESV, per germline (reference sequence). CDR3 length: 13 residues. Here the CDR3 reads CASSLVRGSEQYF. The CDR3 DNA is TGTGCCAGCAGCTTAGTACGGGGCAGTGAGCAGTACTTC. The entire variable domain, with the rest obtained from reference TRBV11-1 and TRBJ2-7, is as follows: EAEVAQSPRYKITEKSQAVAFWCDPISGHATLYWYRQILGQGPELLVQFQDESVVDDSQLPKDRFSAERLKGVDSTLKIQPAELGDSAMYLCASSLVRGSEQYFGPGTRLTVT.